The present T cell receptor (beta chain) was sequenced within a study of blood T cell repertoires in COVID-19. The V gene's germline CDR1 is LGHDT and CDR2 YNNKEL (reference sequence). Trimming removed 4 bases from V and 0 bases from J, with 4 bases in between. The CDR3 consists of 14 residues. Generated by immunoSEQ multiplex PCR, the TCRdb table keeps only in-frame clones and is missing some. The sample has approximately 260,000 clones, about nine tenths seen once. The source is a woman aged 40 to 49 with acute COVID-19. Sequenced input: PBMCs or T cells enriched from blood (not recorded which). The chain carries TRBV3-1 (or the pseudogene TRBV3-2) and TRBJ2-6; D gene unclear. As DNA, the CDR3 is TGTGCCAGCAGCCTACTCTCTGGGGCCAACGTCCTGACTTTC. This sequence encodes CASSLLSGANVLTF.